The next 30 T cell receptor beta chains were all read from a single sample in a study of cytomegalovirus exposure and HLA in healthy donors (dated by TCRdb to 2016 to 2017). Library method: the immunoSEQ multiplex PCR assay. A mixture of 60 forward primers for TCR Vbeta segments and 13 reverse primers for TCR Jbeta segments was used in the multiplex PCR. As stored in TCRdb, this immuneACCESS dataset retains in-frame rearrangements with V and J assigned. A fraction of the clones does not appear; measured against another copy, unresolved V genes explain less than half of the discrepancy, and the remainder lacks a known reason. The sample contains about 100,000 clones, 75% of them found a single time. The biggest ten clones account for less than 5% of the sample. The sample was PBMCs. These receptors were taken from a woman under 30 in good health and CMV-seropositive.

The CDR3 sequence: CSASIAGGSYNEQFF. The CDR3 DNA reads as TGCAGCGCGAGCATAGCGGGGGGCTCCTACAATGAGCAGTTCTTC. The rearrangement uses TRBV29-1 and TRBJ2-1, with 10 bases identical to TRBD2. CDR3 length: 15 amino acids. Germline V gene lookup returns CDR1 SQVTM and CDR2 ANQGSEA. Trimming took 7 bases from V and 0 from J; bases not matched to a gene: 6.

This rearrangement joins TRBV4-1 to TRBJ2-7; TRBD1 agrees at 7 bases. With 0 bases clipped from V and 3 bases from J, the junction kept 5 bases outside the gene matches. The CDR3 runs to 15 residues. CDR1 is MGHRA, CDR2 YSYEKL, per germline. The CDR3 nucleotides are TGCGCCAGCAGCCAAGACGGGACAGAGAACTACGAGCAGTACTTC. Translating it yields CASSQDGTENYEQYF.

This sequence joins TRBV28 and TRBJ1-3, with TRBD1 matching over 11 bases. V gave up 3 bases and J gave up 5 bases; unmatched junction bases: 12. This CDR3 is 18 amino acids long. Germline V lookup: CDR1 MDHEN, CDR2 SYDVKM. The CDR3 sequence: CASSFTTRTGGLRNTIYF. The CDR3 DNA is TGTGCCAGCAGTTTCACCACCCGGACAGGGGGCCTTAGAAACACCATATATTTT.

J is TRBJ2-5 and V is TRBV27; D is perhaps TRBD2 (7 bases). The CDR3 extends over 14 amino acids. V lost 6 bases and J lost 2, with 13 bases in between. From germline, CDR1 is MNHEY and CDR2 SMNVEV (reference sequence). DNA for the CDR3: TGTGCCAGCAGCCCCGGGGGGCGTCAAGAGACCCAGTACTTC. This codes for CASSPGGRQETQYF.

This rearrangement joins TRBV18 to TRBJ1-5; 12 bases fit TRBD1. CDR1 is KGHSH and CDR2 is LQKENI in the germline V gene. The ends lost 3 bases at V and 0 bases at J; junction bases unmatched: 6. The CDR3 contains 18 residues. This chain's CDR3 is CASSPGQGASYSNQPQHF. CDR3 bases: TGTGCCAGCTCACCGGGACAGGGGGCTAGCTATAGCAATCAGCCCCAGCATTTT.

This clone occurred a few times. The chain carries TRBV7-8 and TRBJ2-7, with D maybe TRBD2 (5 bases). The CDR3 covers 16 residues. Between the trimmed V and J ends, which lost 4 bases and 2 bases, there was a span of 18 bases. Germline-derived CDR1 and CDR2 are SGHVS and FQNEAQ. The CDR3, as DNA: TGTGCCAGCAGCTGGGCGGGTGGCCTCGGGCCCTACGAGCAGTACTTC. This translates into CASSWAGGLGPYEQYF.

The chain uses TRBV4-1 and TRBJ2-5; a possible D gene is TRBD1 (5 bases). The CDR3 extends over 14 amino acids. Germline V gene data show CDR1 as MGHRA and CDR2 as YSYEKL. With 0 bases removed from V and 3 bases from J, the gap between germline ends came to 8 bases. The CDR3 sequence: CASSQEGREETQYF. The CDR3 DNA is TGCGCCAGCAGCCAAGAGGGCAGGGAAGAGACCCAGTACTTC.

The V and J genes are TRBV7-9 and TRBJ2-7; a possible D gene is TRBD1 (8 bases). The germline V and J ends were trimmed by 1 base and 13 bases, with 20 bases remaining between them. The germline V gene has CDR1 SEHNR and CDR2 FQNEAQ (reference sequence). There are 14 residues in the CDR3. CDR3 sequence: CASSLGGQGGDLYF. The CDR3 DNA follows: TGTGCCAGCAGCTTAGGCGGACAGGGAGGGGACCTATACTTC.

The rearrangement links TRBV5-4 to TRBJ2-5, with D perhaps TRBD1 (5 bases). Germline CDR1 reads SGHNT; CDR2 reads YYREEE (reference sequence). V lost 1 base to trimming and J lost 5 bases, with 15 bases between them. This CDR3 has 15 amino acids. DNA of the CDR3: TGTGCCAGCAGCTTGCCTGACAGCCTGGGCGAGACCCAGTACTTC. It codes for CASSLPDSLGETQYF.

The table lists this clone with a count of one. At the DNA level, this CDR3 is encoded by other sequences in the same sample as well. V and J are TRBV15 and TRBJ2-5; 7 bases agree with TRBD1. Trimming took 1 base from V and 5 from J; bases not matched to a gene: 4. The CDR3 totals 14 residues. CDR1 and CDR2 (germline): LNHNV, YYDKDF (reference sequence). The CDR3 DNA follows: TGTGCCACCAGCAGAGGACAGGGTCGGGAGACCCAGTACTTC. It is translated as CATSRGQGRETQYF.

The chain is built from TRBV5-1 and TRBJ2-3; D gene uncertain. From germline, CDR1 is SGHRS and CDR2 YFSETQ. V was clipped by 4 bases and J by 0 bases, with 9 bases between them. This CDR3 comprises 14 residues. This chain's CDR3 is CASSLSSSTDTQYF. In DNA, the CDR3 is TGCGCCAGCAGCCTGTCCAGTAGCACAGATACGCAGTATTTT. Full variable domain (rest looked up from reference TRBV5-1 and TRBJ2-3): KAGVTQTPRYLIKTRGQQVTLSCSPISGHRSVSWYQQTPGQGLQFLFEYFSETQRNKGNFPGRFSGRQFSNSRSEMNVSTLELGDSALYLCASSLSSSTDTQYFGPGTRLTVL.

The chain combines TRBV5-1 with TRBJ2-5; D perhaps matches TRBD2 (5 bases). Germline assignment: CDR1 SGHRS and CDR2 YFSETQ. There are 13 residues in the CDR3. The ends were cut back, 4 bases at V and 5 bases at J, with 12 bases in the middle. The chain's CDR3 is CASSLREGETQYF. Written as DNA, the CDR3 is TGCGCCAGCAGCCTCCGGGAAGGGGAGACCCAGTACTTC.

This chain links TRBV11-1 with TRBJ2-3, with 9 bases aligning to TRBD2. The junction had 17 bases not matched to a gene; V was cut back by 4 bases and J by 3 bases. In germline, CDR1 is SGHAT, CDR2 FQDESV (reference sequence). The CDR3 length is 19 residues. In nucleotides, the CDR3 is TGTGCCAGCAGCTGGGGAGGTTTAGCGGGAGCCGGATGGACAGATACGCAGTATTTT. This codes for CASSWGGLAGAGWTDTQYF.

The chain is built from TRBV4-2 and TRBJ2-1; TRBD2 matches at 9 bases. This CDR3 comprises 15 residues. In germline, CDR1 is LGHNA, CDR2 YNFKEQ. Trimming at V came to 3 bases and at J to 6 bases, leaving 6 bases not matched to a gene. In DNA form, the CDR3 reads TGTGCCAGCAGCCAGTTCTCTAGCGGGATCAATGAGCAGTTCTTC. It encodes CASSQFSSGINEQFF.

The rearrangement joins TRBV2 to TRBJ1-2, with 8 nucleotides matching TRBD1. The length of the CDR3 is 14 residues. CDR1 and CDR2 (germline): SNHLY, FYNNEI. With V trimmed by 6 bases and J by 4 bases, 7 bases remained unmatched. DNA for the CDR3: TGTGCCAGCAGCAGGGGGCCGCCGGGCTATGGCTACACCTTC. This encodes CASSRGPPGYGYTF.

The rearrangement links TRBV27 to TRBJ2-1; 9 positions match TRBD2. The CDR3 is 16 residues long. Germline V gives CDR1 MNHEY, CDR2 SMNVEV (reference sequence). V lost 4 bases and J lost 4; bases outside the gene matches: 8. Written as DNA, the CDR3 is TGTGCCAGCAGTTCCGGTAGCGGGAGCGCTTACAATGAGCAGTTCTTC. This sequence encodes CASSSGSGSAYNEQFF.

The rearrangement links TRBV9 to TRBJ2-7; D may be TRBD1 (5 bases). Germline V lookup: CDR1 SGDLS, CDR2 YYNGEE. The CDR3 contains 14 residues. The germline V and J ends were trimmed by 3 bases and 2 bases, with 12 bases remaining between them. DNA for the CDR3: TGTGCCAGCAGCGCGGACAACTCACCCTACGAGCAGTACTTC. Protein product: CASSADNSPYEQYF.

The chain combines TRBV28 with TRBJ1-2; tentatively, D is TRBD1 (5 bases). Germline V gene data show CDR1 as MDHEN and CDR2 as SYDVKM. The CDR3 spans 14 residues. V lost 8 bases and J lost 5, with 18 bases in between. Here the CDR3 reads CASGDPGLEYGYTF. DNA of the CDR3: TGTGCCAGCGGCGACCCGGGACTTGAGTATGGCTACACCTTC.

The table lists this clone with a few counts. The V and J genes are TRBV4-3 and TRBJ2-1, with D perhaps matching TRBD2 (5 bases). Germline CDR1 LGHNA, CDR2 YSLEER. The length of the CDR3 is 15 residues. V gave up 0 bases and J gave up 6 bases, with 12 bases separating them. Here the CDR3 reads CASSQDGLAGNEQFF. CDR3 DNA: TGCGCCAGCAGCCAAGATGGGCTAGCCGGCAATGAGCAGTTCTTC.

This chain links TRBV28 with TRBJ2-5, with 8 bases fitting TRBD1. Germline CDR1 and CDR2: MDHEN and SYDVKM. CDR3 length: 14 amino acids. V was clipped by 2 bases and J by 4 bases; unmatched bases: 3. The CDR3, as DNA: TGTGCCAGCAGTTTAAGCAGGGGGCTAGAGACCCAGTACTTC. Translated, it gives CASSLSRGLETQYF.

The gene calls are TRBV19 and TRBJ1-2; 10 nucleotides match TRBD1. This CDR3 spans 15 amino acids. V was pared by 4 bases and J by 4 bases, with 6 bases of the junction left unmatched. In germline, CDR1 is LNHDA, CDR2 SQIVND (reference sequence). In DNA, the CDR3 is TGTGCCAGTAGTAATGGACAGGGGGGGTCCTATGGCTACACCTTC. Translating gives CASSNGQGGSYGYTF.

In nucleotides, the CDR3 is TGCGCCAGCAGCTTGGGGACAGGGGTAAGCTCCTACAATGAGCAGTTCTTC. It specifies CASSLGTGVSSYNEQFF. V usage is TRBV5-1 and J usage is TRBJ2-1, with 9 positions matching TRBD1. The germline V gene encodes CDR1 SGHRS and CDR2 YFSETQ. V lost 0 bases to trimming and J lost 0 bases; unmatched junction nucleotides: 4. There are 17 residues in the CDR3.

The rearrangement links TRBV5-1 to TRBJ1-3; TRBD1 matches 9 bases. Germline V gene data show CDR1 as SGHRS and CDR2 as YFSETQ. The J segment lost 0 bases and the V segment lost 4 bases, leaving 8 bases of the junction unmatched. This CDR3 spans 17 amino acids. The chain's CDR3 is CASSLEGQGNSGNTIYF. CDR3 nucleotides: TGCGCCAGCAGCCTGGAGGGACAGGGAAACTCTGGAAACACCATATATTTT.

The V gene is TRBV28, the J gene TRBJ1-4; the D is unclear. This CDR3 is built from 11 residues. Germline V lookup: CDR1 MDHEN, CDR2 SYDVKM. Trimming left V 8 bases short and J 8 bases short, with 9 bases between. CDR3 nucleotides: TGTGCCAGCCTTGAGGAGGAAAAACTGTTTTTT. This codes for CASLEEEKLFF.

V usage is TRBV28 and J usage is TRBJ1-4; maybe TRBD1 (6 bases). V lost 3 bases and J 4 bases, leaving 9 bases between the germline ends. CDR1 is MDHEN and CDR2 is SYDVKM in the germline V gene. CDR3 length: 14 amino acids. The CDR3: CASSFQGRNEKLFF. CDR3 coding DNA: TGTGCCAGCAGTTTCCAGGGGCGTAATGAAAAACTGTTTTTT. The entire variable domain, with the rest obtained from reference TRBV28 and TRBJ1-4, is as follows: DVKVTQSSRYLVKRTGEKVFLECVQDMDHENMFWYRQDPGLGLRLIYFSYDVKMKEKGDIPEGYSVSREKKERFSLILESASTNQTSMYLCASSFQGRNEKLFFGSGTQLSVL.

This clone came up a few times. The chain has TRBV28 and TRBJ1-3, with TRBD1 identical over 9 bases. Germline CDR1 reads MDHEN; CDR2 reads SYDVKM. The CDR3 is 16 amino acids. V lost 8 bases, J lost 3 bases, and 11 bases stayed unmatched. As DNA, the CDR3 is TGTGCCAGCCTAATGGACAGGGGAATTGGTGGAAACACCATATATTTT. This encodes CASLMDRGIGGNTIYF.

V usage is TRBV7-6 and J usage is TRBJ2-2; D may be TRBD1 (6 bases). Germline assignment: CDR1 SGHVS and CDR2 FNYEAQ. V lost 4 bases and J 3 bases, leaving 15 bases between the germline ends. This CDR3 contains 16 residues. CDR3 sequence (DNA): TGTGCCAGCAGCTCCCGAACAGGGTTTGACACCGGGGAGCTGTTTTTT. Encoded protein: CASSSRTGFDTGELFF.

J is TRBJ1-5 and V is TRBV27; tentatively, D is TRBD1 (5 bases). This CDR3 region has 16 residues. Germline V CDR1 and CDR2: MNHEY, SMNVEV (reference sequence). Trimming took 6 bases from V and 2 from J, leaving 17 bases between them. The CDR3 sequence is CASRWAGDDRNQPQHF. CDR3 sequence (DNA): TGTGCCAGCAGGTGGGCGGGGGATGATCGCAATCAGCCCCAGCATTTT.

This chain links TRBV11-2 with TRBJ2-7, with 9 nucleotides matching TRBD2. V lost 2 bases, J lost 5 bases, and 10 bases stayed unmatched. The CDR3 spans 16 residues. Germline CDR1 reads SGHAT; CDR2 reads FQNNGV. CDR3 amino acids: CASSLSRSSGIHEQYF. In DNA form, the CDR3 reads TGTGCCAGCAGCTTATCGCGCTCTAGCGGGATTCACGAGCAGTACTTC.

The chain employs TRBV5-6 and TRBJ2-7; no clear D. This CDR3 has 11 residues. Germline loops: CDR1 SGHDT, CDR2 YYEEEE. V was trimmed by 4 bases and J by 1 base, leaving 3 bases between them. This chain's CDR3 is CASSHSYEQYF. The CDR3 DNA reads TGTGCCAGCAGCCATTCCTACGAGCAGTACTTC. Full variable domain (remainder filled in from reference TRBV5-6 and TRBJ2-7): DAGVTQSPTHLIKTRGQQVTLRCSPKSGHDTVSWYQQALGQGPQFIFQYYEEEERQRGNFPDRFSGHQFPNYSSELNVNALLLGDSALYLCASSHSYEQYFGPGTRLTVT.